The entry that follows covers one T cell receptor (beta chain) sequence. This clone showed up just once. The clone's antigen remains unknown. Base qualities were left out, and no much larger clone turns up one base away. Interpreted using the paper, the time point label stands for: cells obtained before transplantation from donor or recipient. CD3+CD4+ and CD3+CD8+ populations were FACS-sorted from unstimulated pre-transplant donor and recipient cells taken from spleen or lymph nodes. The data belong to a study of graft-versus-host responses after intestinal transplantation (dated by TCRdb to about 2021). Regarding the research as a whole: The transplants that recipients received were multivisceral, liver-intestinal, or isolated intestinal. Anti-thymocyte globulin induction was given to all recipients, followed by maintenance tacrolimus and steroids for two to three years. After intestinal transplantation, graft-versus-host and host-versus-graft alloreactive T cell clones in the graft, circulation and bone marrow were tracked using bulk TCR-beta CDR3 sequencing. To identify alloreactive clones, pre-transplant mixed lymphocyte reaction products were sequenced and then compared with unstimulated pre-transplant donor and recipient T cells. Of the 20 to 30 intestinal transplant recipients enrolled in the cohort, one of whom was a retransplant, 3 patients without pretransplant specimens were excluded. Donor T cell macrochimerism was defined as a peak of at least 4% donor T cells among recipient peripheral blood mononuclear cells. Rather than going through the commercial service, samples from a few later patients were sequenced in-house on an Illumina MiSeq and processed with MiXCR. General study outcomes and caveats: GvH clones were found in recipient bone marrow, and some of the GvH clones appeared earlier in ileal mucosa or blood, which is consistent with an intestinal mucosal origin. Peak levels of circulating GvH clones were associated with declines in HvG clones early after transplant. High GvH to HvG T cell clonal ratios were observed in the allografts of patients with donor T cell macrochimerism. The relatively low number and heterogeneity of intestinal transplant patients limited the conclusions.

Library generation was performed with the immunoSEQ multiplex PCR assay. In most patients, genomic DNA was isolated using the Qiagen DNeasy Blood and Tissue Kit and sent frozen to Adaptive Biotechnologies for TCR sequencing. Adaptive Biotechnologies carried out high-throughput TCR-beta CDR3 sequencing of genomic DNA for most patients. In the source study's methods: TCR sequencing data for more than 15 patients were retrieved from Adaptive's ImmunoSEQ software; three other patients were processed with MiXCR and VDJtools. To correct CD4 versus CD8 sorting errors, any sequence found in both subsets at a frequency ratio below 5:1 was removed. CDR3 nucleotide sequences shared between donor and recipient were removed because their origin could not be assigned. Alloreactive clones required at least 2-fold expansion over unstimulated cells and minimum CFSE-low frequency of 0.002% (template counts) or 0.001% (read counts). Clones were considered mappable if detected in sequenced pre-transplant spleen, lymph node, or MLR CFSE-low populations of the donor or recipient. Cumulative frequency of alloreactive clones was calculated as a percentage of all sequences weighted by copy number. TCRdb took over this immuneACCESS table, retaining in-frame rearrangements with V and J assigned. Such tables are incomplete; in checked studies, under half of the missing clones stem from an unresolved V gene, and the remainder is unexplained. V and J calls and clone size are copied from that table; D and trimming were computed from the DNA. For this sample there are about 120,000 clones; 85% to 95% appear just once. More than 0.1% of the sample comes from the top ten.

The material was unstimulated CD4+ T cells sorted from spleen or lymph node cells, obtained before intestinal transplant. The origin of this receptor is a human donor who received an intestinal transplant.

The DNA reads as follows: TGTGCCAGCAGTGAAACGGTCGGGGAAGAGACCCAGTACTTC. This encodes CASSETVGEETQYF. The rearrangement combines TRBV6-1 with TRBJ2-5; a weak D assignment points to TRBD2 (5 bases agree). V loses 2 bases of germline sequence and J loses 3 bases, and the interval between the two ends is 10 bases. The CDR3 runs 14 residues from the cysteine to the phenylalanine. Only CDR3 DNA remains: 42 bases, in frame from the first base. For CDR1 and CDR2, the germline V gene lists MNHNS and SASEGT.